This T cell receptor beta chain was found in a study of beta chain features in type 1 diabetes. Germline V lookup: CDR1 MDHEN, CDR2 SYDVKM. The CDR3 spans 15 residues. Deletions cut 5 bases from V and 2 bases from J, with 16 bases between. Study-wide results and limits: A moderate, significant TCRB CDR3 shortening appeared in type 1 diabetes across four CD4+ subsets. These data did not resolve whether HLA type affects TCRB rearrangement. Naive, central memory and regulatory TCRB repertoires appeared more similar among patients than healthy donors.

The table lists this clone with a few counts. Antigen specificity is unknown. Expressed TCRB transcripts were sequenced, since all the RNA that had been isolated was reverse transcribed. The data were produced by immunoSEQ multiplex PCR, yet TCRdb's version contains in-frame clones alone and is incomplete. The sample holds 310,000 or so clones, roughly 15% seen once. Each of the CD4+ naive, central memory, regulatory and stem cell-like memory populations was sorted via CD45RO/CCR7/CD25/CD127/CD95/CD27. Sorting produced populations that all topped 95% purity. Sequencing used naive CD4+ T cells from blood. The receptor was isolated from a man aged 18 to 29 with type 1 diabetes. The chain joins TRBV28 to TRBJ2-7; D possibly corresponds to TRBD2 (7 bases). CDR3 in DNA: TGTGCCAGCAGTCAACACTTGCGGGGGCCCTACGAGCAGTACTTC. Amino acids: CASSQHLRGPYEQYF.